A selection of T cell receptor beta chains follows, all from one sample in a study of molecular identifiers for immune sequencing clone quantification. TCRdb re-called the PCR reads through MiXCR, storing one row per CDR3 protein. This repertoire shows about 10,000 distinct CDR3 sequences, approximately 19% found once; its top ten account for over 1.5%. Sequencing input: naive CD8+ T cells from blood, with Jurkat cell RNA spiked in. These TCRs come from a human donor in good health. Some libraries in this study had Jurkat cell RNA spiked in. The CDR3 runs from the conserved cysteine through the conserved F or W. A D gene is named only where the DNA matches it firmly. Part of the rows lack a size; the others show once, few, many or a class for expanded clones.

j_gene: TRBJ2-1
v_gene: TRBV11-3
abundance: .
d_gene: TRBD2
CDR3nt: TGTGCCAGCAGCTTAGGGGCTAGCGGGACTCAGAGGGAGTTCTTC
CDR3aa: CASSLGASGTQREFF

j_gene: TRBJ2-3
v_gene: TRBV12-5
abundance: many
d_gene: .
CDR3nt: TGTGCTAGTGTTCCCCTGGTAGGGCCATCAGATACGCAGTATTTT
CDR3aa: CASVPLVGPSDTQYF

j_gene: TRBJ2-7
v_gene: TRBV20-1
abundance: medium-sized
d_gene: TRBD2
CDR3nt: TGCAGTGCTAGGACCCGTTCCTCTTTAGTGGGAGGGCCCTACGAGCAGTACTTC
CDR3aa: CSARTRSSLVGGPYEQYF

j_gene: TRBJ2-7
v_gene: TRBV7-9
abundance: .
d_gene: .
CDR3nt: TGTGCCAGCAGCCCAGGTGAGGAGCAGTACTTC
CDR3aa: CASSPGEEQYF

j_gene: TRBJ2-7
v_gene: TRBV3-1
abundance: medium-sized
d_gene: .
CDR3nt: TGTGCCAGCAGCCAAGGCCCCGTTACCTACGAGCAGTACTTC
CDR3aa: CASSQGPVTYEQYF

j_gene: TRBJ2-1
v_gene: TRBV24-1
abundance: many
d_gene: .
CDR3nt: TGTGCCACCAGTGATATGAAGACAACCTACAATGAGCAGTTCTTC
CDR3aa: CATSDMKTTYNEQFF

j_gene: TRBJ2-1
v_gene: TRBV29-1
abundance: many
d_gene: TRBD2
CDR3nt: TGCAGCGTTGAAGAGCTAAGTAGCGGGAGACTCGATGAGCAGTTCTTC
CDR3aa: CSVEELSSGRLDEQFF

j_gene: TRBJ2-7
v_gene: TRBV2
abundance: many
d_gene: .
CDR3nt: TGTGCCAGCAGACCGCCCGGGGGGCGGGGGCAGTACTTC
CDR3aa: CASRPPGGRGQYF

j_gene: TRBJ1-3
v_gene: TRBV29-1
abundance: many
d_gene: .
CDR3nt: TGCAGCGTTGAGATATGGACTGGGCATTTGGGAAACACCATATATTTT
CDR3aa: CSVEIWTGHLGNTIYF

j_gene: TRBJ2-4
v_gene: TRBV28
abundance: medium-sized
d_gene: .
CDR3nt: TGTGCCAGCAGTTTATACACAGTGGGGGCTACCGAAAACATTCAGTACTTC
CDR3aa: CASSLYTVGATENIQYF

j_gene: TRBJ1-4
v_gene: TRBV3-1
abundance: medium-sized
d_gene: .
CDR3nt: TGTGCCAGCAGCCAAGATTCCCGGGACACTAATGAAAAACTGTTTTTT
CDR3aa: CASSQDSRDTNEKLFF

j_gene: TRBJ2-5
v_gene: TRBV5-4
abundance: once
d_gene: .
CDR3nt: TGTGCCAGCAGCTTGGTCCCGGACGGAGAAGAGACCCAGTACTTC
CDR3aa: CASSLVPDGEETQYF

j_gene: TRBJ2-3
v_gene: TRBV9
abundance: few
d_gene: TRBD2
CDR3nt: TGTGCCAGCAGCGTAGATAGCGGGGCTAGCACAGATACGCAGTATTTT
CDR3aa: CASSVDSGASTDTQYF

j_gene: TRBJ2-2
v_gene: TRBV10-3
abundance: .
d_gene: TRBD2
CDR3nt: TGTGCCATCAGTGAGGACGGACTAGCGGGAGCGGCCGGGGAGCTGTTTTTT
CDR3aa: CAISEDGLAGAAGELFF

j_gene: TRBJ2-7
v_gene: TRBV12-3/TRBV12-4
abundance: .
d_gene: TRBD1
CDR3nt: TGTGCCAGCAGTCCCCATACGACAGGGGGCGACCTCTACGAGCAGTACTTC
CDR3aa: CASSPHTTGGDLYEQYF

j_gene: TRBJ2-1
v_gene: TRBV28
abundance: .
d_gene: .
CDR3nt: TGTGCCAGTAGCCTTGGGGGAGAAGACAATGAGCAGTTCTTC
CDR3aa: CASSLGGEDNEQFF

j_gene: TRBJ2-6
v_gene: TRBV2
abundance: medium-sized
d_gene: TRBD1
CDR3nt: TGTGCCAGCAGCGCGACCCACTCGACAGGGGCCGGGGCCAACGTCCTGACTTTC
CDR3aa: CASSATHSTGAGANVLTF

j_gene: TRBJ2-7
v_gene: TRBV6-6
abundance: medium-sized
d_gene: .
CDR3nt: TGTGCCAGCAGTTACTCGATTTCGGGTGGGGCCTACGAGCAGTACTTC
CDR3aa: CASSYSISGGAYEQYF

j_gene: TRBJ2-7
v_gene: TRBV29-1
abundance: few
d_gene: .
CDR3nt: TGCAGCGTTGATAGTGGCGGCTACGAGCAGTACTTC
CDR3aa: CSVDSGGYEQYF

j_gene: TRBJ1-2
v_gene: TRBV5-1
abundance: medium-sized
d_gene: TRBD1
CDR3nt: TGCGCCAGCAGTCCCCCGGGACAGAGTTATGGCTACACCTTC
CDR3aa: CASSPPGQSYGYTF

j_gene: TRBJ2-3
v_gene: TRBV11-2
abundance: many
d_gene: .
CDR3nt: TGTGCCAGCAGCTACAGGGTCACAGATACGCAGTATTTT
CDR3aa: CASSYRVTDTQYF

j_gene: TRBJ2-5
v_gene: TRBV6-2/TRBV6-3
abundance: medium-sized
d_gene: .
CDR3nt: TGTGCCAGCAGTTATTCGGGAGCGCTAGAGACCCAGTACTTC
CDR3aa: CASSYSGALETQYF

j_gene: TRBJ1-4
v_gene: TRBV7-9
abundance: many
d_gene: .
CDR3nt: TGTGCCAGCAGCTTAGTAGCGGCTAATGAAAAACTGTTTTTT
CDR3aa: CASSLVAANEKLFF

j_gene: TRBJ2-7
v_gene: TRBV6-6
abundance: medium-sized
d_gene: .
CDR3nt: TGTGCCAGCAGTTACTCCGACGGGGGAGAGCAGTACTTC
CDR3aa: CASSYSDGGEQYF

j_gene: TRBJ2-1
v_gene: TRBV27
abundance: many
d_gene: TRBD2
CDR3nt: TGTGCCAGCAGTATCCCGGGACTAGCTTACAATGAGCAGTTCTTC
CDR3aa: CASSIPGLAYNEQFF

j_gene: TRBJ2-1
v_gene: TRBV3-1
abundance: medium-sized
d_gene: .
CDR3nt: TGTGCCAGCAGCCAGTCGTTACTAGACGGGTCCGATGAGCAGTTCTTC
CDR3aa: CASSQSLLDGSDEQFF

j_gene: TRBJ2-3
v_gene: TRBV12-3/TRBV12-4
abundance: medium-sized
d_gene: TRBD2
CDR3nt: TGTGCCAGCACCCTTACCGGGACTAGCGGGAGTCGAGATACGCAGTATTTT
CDR3aa: CASTLTGTSGSRDTQYF

j_gene: TRBJ1-5
v_gene: TRBV5-3
abundance: .
d_gene: .
CDR3nt: TGTGCCAGCAGCCAGACAGATAGCAGTCAGCCCCAGCATTTT
CDR3aa: CASSQTDSSQPQHF

j_gene: TRBJ2-7
v_gene: TRBV10-3
abundance: medium-sized
d_gene: TRBD2
CDR3nt: TGTGCCATCAGTATACTAGCGGAGGGTCGGGAGCAGTACTTC
CDR3aa: CAISILAEGREQYF

j_gene: TRBJ2-1
v_gene: TRBV27
abundance: .
d_gene: .
CDR3nt: TGTGCCAGCAGTTTATGGACATCTAACAATGAGCAGTTCTTC
CDR3aa: CASSLWTSNNEQFF

j_gene: TRBJ1-6
v_gene: TRBV12-3/TRBV12-4
abundance: .
d_gene: .
CDR3nt: TGTGCCAGCAGCTTAGGACAGTTTCCCCTCTACTTT
CDR3aa: CASSLGQFPLYF

j_gene: TRBJ2-4
v_gene: TRBV19
abundance: many
d_gene: TRBD2
CDR3nt: TGTGCCAGTAGTATAGTGGGGGGGGACTGGGCCAAAAACATTCAGTACTTC
CDR3aa: CASSIVGGDWAKNIQYF

j_gene: TRBJ1-4
v_gene: TRBV27
abundance: many
d_gene: TRBD1
CDR3nt: TGTGCCAGCAGTTCCCTACAGGGGAGTAATGAAAAACTGTTTTTT
CDR3aa: CASSSLQGSNEKLFF

j_gene: TRBJ2-7
v_gene: TRBV27
abundance: many
d_gene: TRBD1
CDR3nt: TGTGCCAGCAGTTCCCCAGGGGGAAGGGGCCTCTACGAGCAGTACTTC
CDR3aa: CASSSPGGRGLYEQYF

j_gene: TRBJ2-1
v_gene: TRBV20-1
abundance: medium-sized
d_gene: .
CDR3nt: TGCAGTGCTAGAGTAGACTACTACAATGAGCAGTTCTTC
CDR3aa: CSARVDYYNEQFF

j_gene: TRBJ2-3
v_gene: TRBV27
abundance: .
d_gene: TRBD1
CDR3nt: TGTGCCAGCAGTCTAGTGGGGACAGTCACAGATACGCAGTATTTT
CDR3aa: CASSLVGTVTDTQYF

j_gene: TRBJ2-3
v_gene: TRBV11-2
abundance: medium-sized
d_gene: .
CDR3nt: TGTGCCAGCAGCTTAGTTCCTGGTTTGGATACGCAGTATTTT
CDR3aa: CASSLVPGLDTQYF

j_gene: TRBJ2-5
v_gene: TRBV20-1
abundance: .
d_gene: .
CDR3nt: TGCAGTGCTGATGCAGGCTCGGAATCCCAAGAGACCCAGTACTTC
CDR3aa: CSADAGSESQETQYF

j_gene: TRBJ2-1
v_gene: TRBV20-1
abundance: medium-sized
d_gene: .
CDR3nt: TGCAGTGCTAGAGTCGGGGTGGGATTTAATGAGCAGTTCTTC
CDR3aa: CSARVGVGFNEQFF

j_gene: TRBJ2-1
v_gene: TRBV19
abundance: many
d_gene: TRBD2
CDR3nt: TGTGCCAGTAGTAGCCTAGCGGGAGGGTCCACCTACAATGAGCAGTTCTTC
CDR3aa: CASSSLAGGSTYNEQFF

j_gene: TRBJ2-3
v_gene: TRBV20-1
abundance: many
d_gene: TRBD1
CDR3nt: TGCAGTGCTAGATCTGGACAGGGGTTCATAGATACGCAGTATTTT
CDR3aa: CSARSGQGFIDTQYF

j_gene: TRBJ2-1
v_gene: TRBV4-1
abundance: medium-sized
d_gene: TRBD1
CDR3nt: TGCGCCAGCAGCCAGTACAGGGGGTCGATCGATGAGCAGTTCTTC
CDR3aa: CASSQYRGSIDEQFF

j_gene: TRBJ1-6
v_gene: TRBV28
abundance: .
d_gene: .
CDR3nt: TGTGCCAGCAGGCAAGGGGTGGGTTATAATTCACCCCTCCACTTT
CDR3aa: CASRQGVGYNSPLHF

j_gene: TRBJ2-7
v_gene: TRBV19
abundance: medium-sized
d_gene: .
CDR3nt: TGTGCCAGTAGTCCTTCCCATGCCGCTACTTACGAGCAGTACTTC
CDR3aa: CASSPSHAATYEQYF

j_gene: TRBJ2-7
v_gene: TRBV4-1
abundance: .
d_gene: .
CDR3nt: TGCGCCAGCAGCCAAGGAACTAGCAATGAGCAGTACTTC
CDR3aa: CASSQGTSNEQYF

j_gene: TRBJ2-1
v_gene: TRBV3-1
abundance: many
d_gene: TRBD2
CDR3nt: TGTGCCAGCAGCTTACCAAGCGGGAGCGCGATCAATGAGCAGTTCTTC
CDR3aa: CASSLPSGSAINEQFF

j_gene: TRBJ2-3
v_gene: TRBV20-1
abundance: few
d_gene: .
CDR3nt: TGCAGTGCTAGAGATACGGGAGAAGATACGCAGTATTTT
CDR3aa: CSARDTGEDTQYF

j_gene: TRBJ2-7
v_gene: TRBV7-6
abundance: medium-sized
d_gene: TRBD2
CDR3nt: TGTGCCAGCAGCTCGTTAGCGGGCGGGCTGGTTCTGCAGTACTTC
CDR3aa: CASSSLAGGLVLQYF

j_gene: TRBJ2-1
v_gene: TRBV4-1
abundance: .
d_gene: TRBD2
CDR3nt: TGCGCCAGCAGTCGATCCGGACTAGCGGGAGAAGGTGAGCAGTTCTTC
CDR3aa: CASSRSGLAGEGEQFF

j_gene: TRBJ1-2
v_gene: TRBV9
abundance: medium-sized
d_gene: .
CDR3nt: TGTGCCAGCAGCGCCGGACTCACGCCTAACTATGGCTACACCTTC
CDR3aa: CASSAGLTPNYGYTF